The 19 T cell receptor beta chains presented below share a single source sample, sequenced in a study of T cell repertoires in cytomegalovirus infection (dated by TCRdb to the late 2010s). The sequencer listed for this sample is Illumina HiSeq 1500. TCRdb took the public reads, trimmed them with fastp at Q25, ran MiXCR for clone calling and kept in-frame beta chains. Duplicate CDR3 protein sequences are folded into a single record with the most common DNA and genes. Recorded for this sample are about 490,000 distinct CDR3 sequences; about 11% of them occurred a single time. The top ten clones comprise more than 8.5% of the sample. The sample consisted of PBMCs. The receptors shown here come from a human donor in good health (CMV status not recorded). Some clones in this sample may be carry-over from other donors' samples.

This clonotype was found many times. This chain uses TRBV5-4 with TRBJ1-1; no firm D call. This CDR3 has 14 residues. Germline CDR1 reads SGHNT; CDR2 reads YYREEE (reference sequence). Trimming removed 0 bases at V and 2 bases at J, with 8 bases between. CDR3 loop: CASSLESRNTEAFF. In nucleotides, the CDR3 is TGTGCCAGCAGCTTGGAGTCGCGTAACACTGAAGCTTTCTTT.

This clonotype was seen many times. The genes are TRBV7-8 and TRBJ2-1; D possibly matches TRBD1 or TRBD2 (5 bases each). The germline CDR1 and CDR2 sequences are SGHVS and FQNEAQ. CDR3 length equals 15 residues. V dropped 5 bases and J dropped 0 bases, with 11 bases sitting between them. The CDR3 spells CASSRGALSYNEQFF. The CDR3 region has the DNA TGTGCCAGCAGCCGGGGCGCCCTCTCCTACAATGAGCAGTTCTTC.

The chain joins TRBV20-1 to TRBJ2-1; the D is unclear. V was trimmed by 3 bases and J by 7 bases, leaving 7 bases between them. Germline assignment: CDR1 DFQATT and CDR2 SNEGSKA (reference sequence). The CDR3 length is 11 residues. The CDR3, as DNA: TGCAGTGCTAGGCGTGGGAATGAGCAGTTCTTC. Protein product: CSARRGNEQFF.

This clonotype was seen ten or more times. V is TRBV19 and J is TRBJ1-6; 8 nucleotides line up with TRBD1. The germline V gene encodes CDR1 LNHDA and CDR2 SQIVND (reference sequence). J lost 5 bases, V lost 3 bases, and 9 bases had no gene match. CDR3 length: 17 amino acids. CDR3 protein: CASSIGARTGNNSPLHF. The CDR3 DNA sequence: TGTGCCAGTAGTATTGGCGCCCGGACAGGGAATAATTCACCCCTCCACTTT.

Ten or more counts support this clonotype. The chain couples TRBV19 to TRBJ1-5; 7 nucleotides line up with TRBD1. In germline, CDR1 is LNHDA, CDR2 SQIVND (reference sequence). The ends lost 5 bases at V and 4 bases at J; junction bases unmatched: 17. The CDR3 has 18 amino acids. As DNA, the CDR3 is TGTGCCAGTAGTCCTACAGGGGAACCCCGCCTAAGAAATCAGCCCCAGCATTTT. This gives the protein CASSPTGEPRLRNQPQHF.

This clonotype was found many times. The chain links TRBV28 to TRBJ2-7, with TRBD1 matching over 12 bases. The CDR3 totals 15 residues. J lost 4 bases, V lost 4 bases, and 5 bases had no gene match. The germline V gene encodes CDR1 MDHEN and CDR2 SYDVKM. The CDR3 DNA sequence: TGTGCCAGCAGTTCCGTGGGACAGGGGGCTTACGAGCAGTACTTC. Protein product: CASSSVGQGAYEQYF.

This clonotype was seen ten or more times. The CDR3 region has the DNA TGTGCCAGCAGTTTAGTCCCCGGGACAGGGTATTACAATGAGCAGTTCTTC. Translated: CASSLVPGTGYYNEQFF. The chain carries TRBV12-3 or TRBV12-4 and TRBJ2-1, with TRBD1 matching 9 bases. The CDR3 extends over 17 amino acids. J lost 4 bases, V lost 1 base, and 8 bases had no gene match.

This chain joins TRBV6-6 and TRBJ1-2; D gene ambiguous. CDR1 MNHNY and CDR2 SVGAGI come from the germline V gene (reference sequence). CDR3 length: 11 residues. V was shortened by 8 bases and J by 6 bases, with 10 bases between the two germline ends. CDR3 residues: CASRGPDGYTF. For the CDR3, the DNA is TGTGCCAGCCGGGGTCCGGATGGCTACACCTTC.

The J gene is TRBJ2-1, the V gene TRBV20-1, with 8 positions matching TRBD2. The trim removed 6 bases at V and 3 bases at J, leaving 4 bases unmatched. CDR1 is DFQATT, CDR2 SNEGSKA, per germline (reference sequence). There are 13 residues in the CDR3. CDR3 DNA: TGCAGTGCCGGGACTAGACACTACAATGAGCAGTTCTTC. This codes for CSAGTRHYNEQFF.

This clonotype was seen repeatedly, ten times or more. This sequence joins TRBV27 and TRBJ2-2, with TRBD2 as a possible D gene (5 bases). The CDR3 runs 14 residues. In germline, CDR1 is MNHEY, CDR2 SMNVEV (reference sequence). The V end lost 5 bases, the J end lost 0 bases, and 7 bases lay between the germline ends. The CDR3, as DNA: TGTGCCAGCAGTCTAGCAGCGAACACCGGGGAGCTGTTTTTT. Translated: CASSLAANTGELFF.

This clonotype was observed a few times. The chain combines TRBV23-1 with TRBJ2-5; D may be TRBD2 (6 bases). TRBV23-1 is known as an ORF, though its function is uncertain. The CDR3 has 15 amino acids. V lost 2 bases to trimming and J lost 5 bases, with 15 bases between them. CDR3 residues: CASSQIPGGVETQYF. CDR3 nucleotides: TGCGCCAGCAGTCAAATCCCCGGCGGGGTTGAGACCCAGTACTTC.

The rearrangement uses TRBV20-1 and TRBJ1-6, with D hard to call. Germline-derived CDR1 and CDR2 are DFQATT and SNEGSKA (reference sequence). The CDR3 runs 13 residues. V was clipped by 1 base and J by 8 bases, with 9 bases between them. The CDR3 sequence: CSARVTDDSPLHF. The CDR3 region has the DNA TGCAGTGCTAGAGTCACGGATGATTCACCCCTCCACTTT.

This clonotype came up many times. This chain joins TRBV7-2 and TRBJ2-4; D remains ambiguous. Trimming pared 5 bases from V and 7 bases from J, leaving 12 bases between. This CDR3 has 13 residues. Germline CDR1 SGHTA, CDR2 FQGNSA. The CDR3 is CASSQRSSNIQYF. The CDR3 DNA is TGTGCCAGCAGCCAGAGGTCCAGTAACATTCAGTACTTC.

This clonotype came up a few times. The rearrangement uses TRBV11-2 and TRBJ1-1, with no clear D. V was shortened by 1 base and J by 10 bases, with 10 bases between the two germline ends. Germline CDR1 SGHAT, CDR2 FQNNGV. The CDR3 extends over 12 amino acids. In nucleotides, the CDR3 is TGTGCCAGCAGCTTAGGTAAAGGGAGAGCTTTCTTT. Its protein product is CASSLGKGRAFF.

This clonotype turned up a few times. This rearrangement joins TRBV20-1 to TRBJ2-1; 9 nucleotides align to TRBD2. V was pared by 0 bases and J by 9 bases, with 9 bases of the junction left unmatched. The CDR3 consists of 15 residues. The germline gives CDR1 DFQATT, CDR2 SNEGSKA (reference sequence). CDR3 nucleotides: TGCAGTGCTAGAGATGGCGGGGGGGCCTCGACTGAGCAGTTCTTC. Protein product: CSARDGGGASTEQFF.

The chain couples TRBV24-1 to TRBJ2-5; 7 bases map to TRBD2. V trimming: 3 bases; J trimming: 5 bases; junction bases outside the gene matches: 8. CDR3 length equals 15 residues. Germline V gene data show CDR1 as KGHDR and CDR2 as SFDVKD. This CDR3 reads CATSDPRTSGETQYF. Written as DNA, the CDR3 is TGTGCCACCAGTGATCCTAGGACTAGTGGCGAGACCCAGTACTTC.

This clonotype was seen at least ten times. The V call is TRBV18, the J call TRBJ2-7; no clear D gene. Germline CDR1 is KGHSH and CDR2 is LQKENI. CDR3 length equals 14 residues. The V and J ends lost 6 bases and 3 bases respectively, with 15 bases between them. For the CDR3, the DNA is TGTGCCAGCTCTTCGTGGGGTGAAGGCTACGAGCAGTACTTC. Residues: CASSSWGEGYEQYF.

This clonotype was found a few times. This rearrangement joins TRBV30 to TRBJ1-1; no reliable D call. CDR3 length: 14 amino acids. The V end lost 2 bases, the J end lost 1 base, and 11 bases lay between the germline ends. CDR1 GTSNPN and CDR2 SVGIG come from the germline V gene (reference sequence). Here the CDR3 DNA reads TGTGCCTGGAGTCCCGGACCCCCGAACACTGAAGCTTTCTTT. It encodes CAWSPGPPNTEAFF. Filled out from reference TRBV30 and TRBJ1-1, the complete variable domain reads SQTIHQWPATLVQPVGSPLSLECTVEGTSNPNLYWYRQAAGRGLQLLFYSVGIGQISSEVPQNLSASRPQDRQFILSSKKLLLSDSGFYLCAWSPGPPNTEAFFGQGTRLTVV.

Ten or more counts support this clonotype. The chain combines TRBV4-2 with TRBJ1-1, with 7 bases fitting TRBD1. Germline V lookup: CDR1 LGHNA, CDR2 YNFKEQ. The CDR3 is 14 residues long. V shed 4 bases and J 8 bases; nucleotides not matched to a gene: 10. Here the CDR3 DNA reads TGTGCCAGCAGCCCCCGGACAGGCTCCAACGAAGCTTTCTTT. This encodes CASSPRTGSNEAFF.